Below, 25 T cell receptor beta chains from the same sample are listed, as sequenced in a study of graft-versus-host responses after intestinal transplantation. What these receptors recognize is not known. Sequencing used immunoSEQ multiplex PCR; TCRdb keeps in-frame clones, though not all of them. The sample has about 90,000 clones, roughly 80% seen once. Sequenced here: unstimulated CD4+ T cells sorted from spleen or lymph node cells, sampled before intestinal transplant. These receptors came from a human donor who received an intestinal transplant.

The J gene is TRBJ2-7, the V gene TRBV4-2; a weak D match, TRBD1 (6 bases). This CDR3 is built from 15 residues. Germline values: CDR1 LGHNA, CDR2 YNFKEQ. V was trimmed by 5 bases and J by 2 bases, leaving 16 bases between them. CDR3 loop: CASSITGMEAYEQYF. The CDR3 region has the DNA TGTGCCAGCAGCATTACAGGGATGGAGGCCTACGAGCAGTACTTC.

V and J are TRBV5-1 and TRBJ2-3; 12 bases are shared with TRBD2. The trim removed 0 bases at V and 6 bases at J, leaving 5 bases unmatched. Germline CDR1 is SGHRS and CDR2 is YFSETQ. This CDR3 spans 16 amino acids. The CDR3 is CASSLAASGRVDTQYF. As DNA, the CDR3 is TGCGCCAGCAGCTTGGCGGCTAGCGGGAGGGTTGATACGCAGTATTTT. Full variable domain (remainder filled in from reference TRBV5-1 and TRBJ2-3): KAGVTQTPRYLIKTRGQQVTLSCSPISGHRSVSWYQQTPGQGLQFLFEYFSETQRNKGNFPGRFSGRQFSNSRSEMNVSTLELGDSALYLCASSLAASGRVDTQYFGPGTRLTVL.

This chain joins TRBV4-2 and TRBJ2-5; D remains ambiguous. The V gene's germline CDR1 is LGHNA and CDR2 YNFKEQ. This CDR3 has 14 amino acids. Trimming removed 1 base at V and 5 bases at J, with 11 bases between. The CDR3 here is CASSQGGFAETQYF. CDR3 coding DNA: TGTGCCAGCAGCCAAGGAGGTTTCGCGGAGACCCAGTACTTC.

This chain uses TRBV9 with TRBJ2-3; the D is unclear. Trimming cost V 0 bases and J 0 bases, with 5 bases left between them. The V gene's germline CDR1 is SGDLS and CDR2 YYNGEE. This CDR3 comprises 14 residues. CDR3 nucleotides: TGTGCCAGCAGCGTAGGAGGTAGCACAGATACGCAGTATTTT. It codes for CASSVGGSTDTQYF.

CDR3: CASTGAGVAGELFF. DNA of the CDR3: TGTGCCAGTACTGGAGCGGGAGTGGCCGGGGAGCTGTTTTTT. The chain links TRBV19 to TRBJ2-2; TRBD2 agrees at 8 bases. From germline, CDR1 is LNHDA and CDR2 SQIVND (reference sequence). This CDR3 is 14 amino acids long. J was trimmed by 6 bases and V by 7 bases; bases with no gene match: 7.

The chain recombines TRBV18 with TRBJ2-5, with D possibly TRBD1 on 5 matching bases. V was clipped by 10 bases and J by 4 bases, with 10 bases between them. The CDR3 spans 11 residues. CDR1 is KGHSH and CDR2 is LQKENI in the germline V gene. Written as DNA, the CDR3 is TGTGCCACCGACAGCTCAGAGACCCAGTACTTC. It specifies CATDSSETQYF.

The gene calls are TRBV7-9 and TRBJ1-2; D is ambiguous. Germline V gene lookup returns CDR1 SEHNR and CDR2 FQNEAQ (reference sequence). There are 13 residues in the CDR3. V lost 7 bases and J lost 7, with 16 bases in between. The chain's CDR3 is CASTRRPAGGYTF. The CDR3 DNA is TGTGCCAGCACGCGCCGACCCGCGGGTGGCTACACCTTC.

This chain joins TRBV27 and TRBJ1-2; D ambiguous. Germline assignment: CDR1 MNHEY and CDR2 SMNVEV (reference sequence). V lost 5 bases and J lost 4, with 14 bases in between. CDR3 length: 14 residues. The CDR3 DNA sequence: TGTGCCAGCAGTACCCGGACTGGAAGCTATGGCTACACCTTC. This sequence encodes CASSTRTGSYGYTF.

This clone was counted a single time. The gene calls are TRBV10-3 and TRBJ2-1; the D gene is possibly TRBD1 (7 bases). The CDR3 covers 15 residues. Per the germline V gene, CDR1 is ENHRY and CDR2 is SYGVKD. V lost 6 bases to trimming and J lost 0 bases, with 12 bases between them. As DNA, the CDR3 is TGTGCCATCAGCAACCAGGGGGGCTCCTACAATGAGCAGTTCTTC. Protein sequence: CAISNQGGSYNEQFF.

V usage is TRBV4-2 and J usage is TRBJ1-2, with 9 bases matching TRBD1. The CDR3 is 15 residues long. The V segment lost 0 bases and the J segment 8 bases; nucleotides outside the gene matches: 7. Per the germline V gene, CDR1 is LGHNA and CDR2 is YNFKEQ. CDR3 sequence: CASSQDGGTGNGYTF. In DNA form, the CDR3 reads TGTGCCAGCAGCCAAGATGGCGGGACAGGGAACGGCTACACCTTC.

This sequence joins TRBV18 and TRBJ2-3, with TRBD2 matching over 10 bases. CDR1 is KGHSH and CDR2 is LQKENI in the germline V gene. The CDR3 runs 15 residues. V shed 2 bases and J 4 bases; nucleotides not matched to a gene: 3. The CDR3 loop is CASSPSGGAPDTQYF. The DNA for the CDR3 is TGTGCCAGCTCACCAAGCGGGGGGGCCCCAGATACGCAGTATTTT.

The CDR3 protein is CASSFTSGGADTQYF. CDR3 coding DNA: TGTGCCAGCTCGTTTACTAGCGGAGGAGCAGATACGCAGTATTTT. J is TRBJ2-3 and V is TRBV18, with TRBD2 matching over 8 bases. CDR1 is KGHSH, CDR2 LQKENI, per germline. CDR3 length: 15 amino acids. Losses at the gene ends were 6 bases for V and 4 bases for J; bases not matched to a gene: 9.

The rearrangement uses TRBV29-1 and TRBJ2-1; no clear D gene. Germline lookup yields CDR1 SQVTM and CDR2 ANQGSEA. The ends were cut back, 4 bases at V and 0 bases at J, with 7 bases in the middle. There are 13 residues in the CDR3. The CDR3 loop is CSVGTSSYNEQFF. The CDR3, as DNA: TGCAGCGTTGGCACGAGCTCCTACAATGAGCAGTTCTTC.

V gene TRBV30 combines with J gene TRBJ2-7, with a possible D match to TRBD1 (5 bases). Per the germline V gene, CDR1 is GTSNPN and CDR2 is SVGIG (reference sequence). Trimming removed 1 base at V and 5 bases at J, with 9 bases between. The CDR3 covers 12 residues. The CDR3 loop reads CAWSAQQDEQYF. The CDR3 nucleotides are TGTGCCTGGAGTGCCCAACAGGACGAGCAGTACTTC.

The chain employs TRBV11-2 and TRBJ1-3, with no clear D. Germline loops: CDR1 SGHAT, CDR2 FQNNGV. This CDR3 region has 14 residues. V lost 2 bases and J 0 bases, leaving 5 bases between the germline ends. CDR3 protein: CASSLQNSGNTIYF. For the CDR3, the DNA is TGTGCCAGCAGCTTACAGAACTCTGGAAACACCATATATTTT.

The chain joins TRBV27 to TRBJ2-7; TRBD1 is a possible D gene (6 bases). Trimming took 7 bases from V and 1 from J, leaving 17 bases between them. The CDR3 is made up of 15 amino acids. Germline loops: CDR1 MNHEY, CDR2 SMNVEV (reference sequence). The CDR3 sequence: CASKPTLTGSYEQYF. The CDR3 DNA is TGTGCCAGCAAGCCCACTCTTACAGGGTCCTACGAGCAGTACTTC.

The V and J genes are TRBV2 and TRBJ2-3; maybe TRBD2 (6 bases). This CDR3 comprises 13 residues. Germline assignment: CDR1 SNHLY and CDR2 FYNNEI. V lost 4 bases and J lost 8, with 13 bases in between. CDR3 sequence (DNA): TGTGCCAGCAGTGGGGGACTCTCTGGTACGCAGTATTTT. This gives the protein CASSGGLSGTQYF.

This clone was found once. The chain uses TRBV28 and TRBJ1-2; perhaps TRBD1 as D (6 bases). V lost 4 bases and J 3 bases, leaving 15 bases between the germline ends. The CDR3 consists of 15 residues. CDR1 and CDR2 (germline): MDHEN, SYDVKM. The CDR3 nucleotides are TGTGCCAGCAGTTCCTCCTTCGACAGGCACTATGGCTACACCTTC. It codes for CASSSSFDRHYGYTF.

The chain has TRBV28 and TRBJ1-3, with TRBD1 as a possible D gene (5 bases). Germline V lookup: CDR1 MDHEN, CDR2 SYDVKM. Trimming stripped 1 base from V and 2 bases from J, with 24 bases between. This CDR3 comprises 20 residues. The CDR3 reads CASSLYPPGAGDSAGNTIYF. CDR3 sequence (DNA): TGTGCCAGCAGTTTATACCCCCCCGGTGCGGGGGATTCGGCTGGAAACACCATATATTTT.

The chain uses TRBV19 and TRBJ2-7, with TRBD1 identical over 7 bases. V lost 3 bases to trimming and J lost 2 bases; unmatched junction nucleotides: 13. The CDR3 consists of 17 residues. The germline V gene encodes CDR1 LNHDA and CDR2 SQIVND (reference sequence). For the CDR3, the DNA is TGTGCCAGTAGTATGCAGGGGGTCAGTTGGAATCCCTACGAGCAGTACTTC. This encodes CASSMQGVSWNPYEQYF.

The rearrangement links TRBV28 to TRBJ2-1; 9 bases are a match to TRBD1. CDR1 is MDHEN, CDR2 SYDVKM, per germline. Germline trimming cut 4 bases from V and 4 bases from J; bases unmatched to any gene: 5. This CDR3 is built from 15 residues. The CDR3 reads CASSSPGQGYNEQFF. The CDR3 coding sequence is TGTGCCAGCAGTTCCCCGGGACAGGGTTACAATGAGCAGTTCTTC.

The chain links TRBV5-1 to TRBJ2-7; 7 bases map to TRBD1. This CDR3 is built from 13 residues. Germline-derived CDR1 and CDR2 are SGHRS and YFSETQ. Unmatched junction bases numbered 2, after V lost 3 bases and J lost 2 bases. CDR3 coding DNA: TGCGCCAGCAGCTCCCAGGGGGCCTACGAGCAGTACTTC. Protein: CASSSQGAYEQYF.

This chain links TRBV29-1 with TRBJ1-2; D remains ambiguous. Germline V lookup: CDR1 SQVTM, CDR2 ANQGSEA. The CDR3 length is 14 residues. With 3 bases removed from V and 7 bases from J, the gap between germline ends came to 18 bases. CDR3 DNA sequence: TGCAGCGTTGACGAATCAATACACACATTTGGCTACACCTTC. It codes for CSVDESIHTFGYTF.

This rearrangement joins TRBV2 to TRBJ2-3, with 9 nucleotides matching TRBD2. CDR1 and CDR2 (germline): SNHLY, FYNNEI. The CDR3 spans 13 residues. Losses at the gene ends were 8 bases for V and 7 bases for J; bases not matched to a gene: 7. In nucleotides, the CDR3 is TGTGCCAGCGCGGGACTAGCTGCAAATACGCAGTATTTT. Translating gives CASAGLAANTQYF.

In its sample, this clone was seen a few times. The CDR3 nucleotides read TGTGCCAGCAGCTCGGTCCAAGAGACCCAGTACTTC. Its protein is CASSSVQETQYF. This sequence joins TRBV6-5 and TRBJ2-5; the D is unclear. The germline gives CDR1 MNHEY, CDR2 SVGAGI. Deletions cut 6 bases from V and 1 base from J, with 6 bases between. This CDR3 contains 12 residues.